This TCR beta chain was identified during a study of neurological immune-mediated disorders. Overall study results and limits: No CDR3 amino acid sequences were shared by expanded clones across subjects, suggesting private repertoires in all groups. The most TCR clonal expansion was seen in HTLV-1-associated myelopathy, whereas the least was seen in multiple sclerosis, below the level in healthy controls.

Germline CDR1 reads MNHEY; CDR2 reads SVGAGI. Trimming removed 2 bases from V and 5 bases from J; junction bases left unmatched: 3. This CDR3 comprises 14 residues. By 5'RACE with 10-nucleotide random UMIs, the cDNA was made. TCRdb re-called the 5' RACE reads through MiXCR, storing one row per CDR3 protein. The table includes 74,000 or so distinct CDR3 sequences, about 9% detected once. Unsorted libraries came from 2 million PBMCs stored at -80 °C. This clonotype was observed a few times. The antigen is not known. This chain links TRBV6-5 with TRBJ2-7; TRBD1 aligns across 10 bases. Specimen: PBMCs. The TCR was taken from a man aged 45-65 years in good health. CDR3: CASSYGTGVDEQYF. CDR3 DNA sequence: TGTGCCAGCAGTTACGGGACAGGGGTTGACGAGCAGTACTTC.